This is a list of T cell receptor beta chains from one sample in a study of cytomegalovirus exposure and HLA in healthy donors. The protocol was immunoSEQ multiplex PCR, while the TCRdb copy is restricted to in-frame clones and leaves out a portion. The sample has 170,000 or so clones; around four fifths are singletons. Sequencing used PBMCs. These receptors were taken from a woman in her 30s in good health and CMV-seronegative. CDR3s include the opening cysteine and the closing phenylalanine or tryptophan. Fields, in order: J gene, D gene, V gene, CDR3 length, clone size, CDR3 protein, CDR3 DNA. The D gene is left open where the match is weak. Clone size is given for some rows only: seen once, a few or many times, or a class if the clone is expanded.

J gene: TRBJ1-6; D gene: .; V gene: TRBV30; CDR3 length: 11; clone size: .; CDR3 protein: CAWRANSPLHF; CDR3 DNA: TGTGCCTGGAGGGCAAATTCACCCCTCCACTTT
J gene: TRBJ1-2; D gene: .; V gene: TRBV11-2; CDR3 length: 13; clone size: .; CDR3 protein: CASSLEGGVSYTF; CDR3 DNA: TGTGCCAGCAGCTTAGAAGGGGGGGTTAGCTACACCTTC
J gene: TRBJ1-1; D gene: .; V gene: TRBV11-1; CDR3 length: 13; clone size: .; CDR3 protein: CASSLVQPTEAFF; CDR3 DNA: TGTGCCAGCAGCTTAGTACAGCCTACTGAAGCTTTCTTT
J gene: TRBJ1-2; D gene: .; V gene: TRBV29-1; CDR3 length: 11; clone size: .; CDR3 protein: CSVETVYEYTF; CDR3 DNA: TGCAGCGTTGAAACTGTCTATGAGTACACCTTC
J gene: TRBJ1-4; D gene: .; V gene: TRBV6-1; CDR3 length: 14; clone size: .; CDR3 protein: CASRTGIDNEKLFF; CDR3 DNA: TGTGCCAGCAGAACCGGGATAGACAATGAAAAACTGTTTTTT
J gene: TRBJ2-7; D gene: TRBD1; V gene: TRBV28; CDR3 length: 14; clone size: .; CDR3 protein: CASRKQGDSYEQYF; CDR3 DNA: TGTGCCAGCAGAAAACAGGGGGACTCCTACGAGCAGTACTTC
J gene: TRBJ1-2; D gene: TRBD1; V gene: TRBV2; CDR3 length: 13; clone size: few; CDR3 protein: CASIKTGGYGYTF; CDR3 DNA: TGTGCCAGCATTAAGACAGGGGGGTATGGCTACACCTTC
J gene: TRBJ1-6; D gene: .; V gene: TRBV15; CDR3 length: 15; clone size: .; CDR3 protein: CATSLNREGYSPLHF; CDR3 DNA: TGTGCCACCAGCCTGAACAGGGAAGGGTATTCACCCCTCCACTTT
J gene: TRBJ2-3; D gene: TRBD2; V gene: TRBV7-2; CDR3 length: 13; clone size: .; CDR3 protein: CASSWRGVDTQYF; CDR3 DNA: TGTGCCAGCAGCTGGCGGGGGGTAGATACGCAGTATTTT
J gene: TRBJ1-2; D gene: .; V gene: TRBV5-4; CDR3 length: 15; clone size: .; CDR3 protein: CASSGETGRQGGYTF; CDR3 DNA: TGTGCCAGCAGCGGAGAGACAGGTAGACAAGGTGGCTACACCTTC
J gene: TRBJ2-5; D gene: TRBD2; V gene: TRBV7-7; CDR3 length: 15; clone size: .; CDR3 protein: CASSSGAGGWETQYF; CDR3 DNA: TGTGCTAGCAGCTCCGGAGCGGGGGGTTGGGAGACCCAGTACTTC
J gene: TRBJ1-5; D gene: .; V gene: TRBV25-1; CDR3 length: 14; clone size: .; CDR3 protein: CASSDYRVGQPQHF; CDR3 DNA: TGTGCCAGCAGTGACTACAGGGTGGGTCAGCCCCAGCATTTT
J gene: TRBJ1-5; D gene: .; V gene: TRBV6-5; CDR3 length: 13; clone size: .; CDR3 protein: CASSRGKNQPQHF; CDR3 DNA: TGTGCCAGCAGCAGGGGCAAGAATCAGCCCCAGCATTTT
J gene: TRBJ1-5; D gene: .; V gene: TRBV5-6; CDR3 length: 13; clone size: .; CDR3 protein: CASSLDRDQPQHF; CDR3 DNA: TGTGCCAGCAGCCTGGACAGAGATCAGCCCCAGCATTTT
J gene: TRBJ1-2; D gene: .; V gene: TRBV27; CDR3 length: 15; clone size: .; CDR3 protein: CASSPDTVRGYGYTF; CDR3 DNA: TGTGCCAGCAGTCCCGATACTGTTCGCGGCTATGGCTACACCTTC
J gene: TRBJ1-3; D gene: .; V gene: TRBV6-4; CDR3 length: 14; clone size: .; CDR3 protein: CASKLDSSGNTIYF; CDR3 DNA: TGTGCCAGCAAACTCGACAGCTCTGGAAACACCATATATTTT
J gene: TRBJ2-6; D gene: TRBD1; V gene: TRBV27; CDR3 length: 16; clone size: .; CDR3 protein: CASSFRTGSGANVLTF; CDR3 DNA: TGTGCCAGCAGTTTCCGGACAGGCTCTGGGGCCAACGTCCTGACTTTC
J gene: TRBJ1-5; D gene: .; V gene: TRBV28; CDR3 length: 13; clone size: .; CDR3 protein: CASSLWGGQPQHF; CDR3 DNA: TGTGCCAGCAGTTTATGGGGGGGTCAGCCCCAGCATTTT
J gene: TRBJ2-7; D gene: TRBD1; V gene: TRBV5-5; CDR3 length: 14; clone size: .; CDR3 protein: CASSLTGDLYEQYF; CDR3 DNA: TGTGCCAGCAGCTTGACAGGGGATCTCTACGAGCAGTACTTC
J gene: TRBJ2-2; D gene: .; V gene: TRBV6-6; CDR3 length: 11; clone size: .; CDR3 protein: CASGGIGELFF; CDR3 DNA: TGTGCCAGCGGGGGGATCGGGGAGCTGTTTTTT
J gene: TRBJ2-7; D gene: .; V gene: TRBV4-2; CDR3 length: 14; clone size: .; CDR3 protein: CASSPGVRSYEQYF; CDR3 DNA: TGTGCCAGCAGCCCGGGGGTCAGATCCTACGAGCAGTACTTC
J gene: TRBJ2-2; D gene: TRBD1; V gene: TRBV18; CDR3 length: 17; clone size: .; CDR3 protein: CASSPLQPGTATGELFF; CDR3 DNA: TGTGCCAGCTCACCACTCCAGCCGGGGACAGCCACCGGGGAGCTGTTTTTT
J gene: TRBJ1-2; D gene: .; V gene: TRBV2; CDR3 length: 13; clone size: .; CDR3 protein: CASRTSAADGYTF; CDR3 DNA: TGTGCCAGCAGAACATCTGCGGCGGATGGCTACACCTTC
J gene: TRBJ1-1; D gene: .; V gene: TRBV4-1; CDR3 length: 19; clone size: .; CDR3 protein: CASSQGAEVIRAPNTEAFF; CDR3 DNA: TGCGCCAGCAGCCAGGGGGCCGAAGTGATAAGGGCCCCGAACACTGAAGCTTTCTTT
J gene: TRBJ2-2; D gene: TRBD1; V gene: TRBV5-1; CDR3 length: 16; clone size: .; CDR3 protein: CASSSAPGQGSGELFF; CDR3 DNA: TGCGCCAGCAGCTCGGCCCCGGGACAGGGGTCCGGGGAGCTGTTTTTT
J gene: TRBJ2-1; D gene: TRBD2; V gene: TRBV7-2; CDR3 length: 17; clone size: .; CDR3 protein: CASSPLAGAVSYNEQFF; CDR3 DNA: TGTGCCAGCAGCCCGCTAGCGGGGGCCGTCTCCTACAATGAGCAGTTCTTC
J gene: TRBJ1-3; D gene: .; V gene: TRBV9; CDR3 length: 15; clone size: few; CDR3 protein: CASSVGTVSGNTIYF; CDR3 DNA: TGTGCCAGCAGCGTAGGGACTGTCTCTGGAAACACCATATATTTT